Included here is one T cell receptor (beta chain) sequence, with context. This entry belongs to a study of blood T cell repertoires in COVID-19. How the authors handled the data: Nucleated cell number was recorded as an estimate derived from reference gene primer amplification. Sequencing was performed with immunoSEQ multiplex PCR; in TCRdb, only in-frame clones are kept and a portion is missing. Clonal size and the V and J genes are those of that table, whereas D and trimming came from the DNA. The table has roughly 76,000 clones, roughly three quarters seen once. Trimming removed 1 base from V and 7 bases from J; junction bases left unmatched: 12. The CDR3 sequence is 17 residues long. Germline CDR1 and CDR2: SGHTA and FQGNSA.

The TCR sequence derives from a man aged 65-85 years with acute or convalescent COVID-19. The sequencing input was peripheral blood. V usage is TRBV7-2 and J usage is TRBJ1-3; TRBD1 matches at 8 bases. Here the CDR3 reads CASSLEGQASGQNTIYF. In nucleotides, the CDR3 is TGTGCCAGCAGCTTAGAGGGACAGGCCTCTGGTCAGAACACCATATATTTT.